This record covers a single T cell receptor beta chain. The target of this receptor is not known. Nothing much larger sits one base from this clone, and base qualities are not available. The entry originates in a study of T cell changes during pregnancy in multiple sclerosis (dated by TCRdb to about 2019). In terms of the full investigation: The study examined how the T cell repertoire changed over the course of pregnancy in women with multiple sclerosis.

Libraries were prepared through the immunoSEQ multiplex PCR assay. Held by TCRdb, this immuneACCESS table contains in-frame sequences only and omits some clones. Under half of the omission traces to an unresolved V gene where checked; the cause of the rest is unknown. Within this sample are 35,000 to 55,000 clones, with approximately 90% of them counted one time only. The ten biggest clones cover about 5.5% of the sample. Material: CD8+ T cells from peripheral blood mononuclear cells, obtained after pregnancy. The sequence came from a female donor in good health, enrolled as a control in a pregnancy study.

This receptor has the CDR3 CASSLLKEGYEQYF. At the DNA level, the sequence is TGTGCCAGCAGTTTATTGAAGGAGGGCTACGAGCAGTACTTC. The sequence links TRBV27 to TRBJ2-7; TRBD2 is a possible D gene, resting on 6 matching bases. Including the terminal cysteine and phenylalanine, the CDR3 comprises 14 residues. Kept here is only the CDR3 DNA, which spans 42 bases and is read in frame from base 1. The V and J ends are trimmed by 1 base and 3 bases, leaving 10 bases between them. CDR1 MNHEY and CDR2 SMNVEV are derived from the germline V gene (reference sequence).